This TCR beta chain was observed in a study of shared clonotypes between healthy human individuals. Some clones are missing from TCRdb's copy, which holds only in-frame ones; the method was immunoSEQ multiplex PCR. The sample has some 2 million clones; less than 95% are singletons. The CDR3 runs 15 residues. V was pared by 3 bases and J by 6 bases, with 15 bases between. The naive CD8 population came from CD45RO-negative cells selected for CCR7, without terminally differentiated effector memory CD45RA+ cells. Each of the donors was a healthy adult who was HIV-negative and had not had a recent acute infection or vaccination.

J is TRBJ2-1 and V is TRBV23-1, with D possibly matching TRBD2 (6 bases). TRBV23-1 is an ORF for which the function is uncertain. What was sequenced was naive CD8+ T cells sorted from blood. The sequence derives from a man younger than 35 in good health. The CDR3 is CASSHWARRANEQFF. The CDR3 bases are TGCGCCAGCAGTCACTGGGCGCGGAGGGCCAATGAGCAGTTCTTC.